This is a list of T cell receptor beta chains from one sample in a study of naive and memory T cell subsets. TCRdb redid the calling of the UMI-ligation and nested PCR reads with MiXCR, one entry per CDR3 protein. The sample yields 7,900 or so distinct CDR3 sequences, 25% to 35% seen once. Sequenced sample: CD8+ TEMRA cells from blood. The receptor source for this set is a human donor in good health. CDR3s include the opening cysteine and the closing phenylalanine or tryptophan. The D gene is left open where the match is weak. Size is stated for part of the rows, as once, few or many counts, or as a class when the clone is expanded.

D: TRBD2
size: -
V: TRBV4-3
J: TRBJ2-7
DNA: TGCGCCAGCAGCCAAGATTGGGCGGGAGTACCGTACGAGCAGTACTTC
CDR3: CASSQDWAGVPYEQYF

D: TRBD2
size: -
V: TRBV12-3/TRBV12-4
J: TRBJ2-1
DNA: TGTGCCAGCAGTTTAGACCCTTCTAGCGGGACAAACAATGAGCAGTTCTTC
CDR3: CASSLDPSSGTNNEQFF

D: -
size: -
V: TRBV20-1
J: TRBJ1-2
DNA: TGCAGTGCTACCCCGGACTACCGGGGGCTTAACTATGGCTACACCTTC
CDR3: CSATPDYRGLNYGYTF

D: TRBD1
size: few
V: TRBV27
J: TRBJ1-5
DNA: TGTGCCAGCAGCCCGTGGACAGGGAACACAAATCAGCCCCAGCATTTT
CDR3: CASSPWTGNTNQPQHF

D: TRBD2
size: few
V: TRBV27
J: TRBJ2-1
DNA: TGTGCCAGCAGTGCCCGACTAGCGGGGGGTCTATACAATGAGCAGTTCTTC
CDR3: CASSARLAGGLYNEQFF

D: TRBD1
size: -
V: TRBV4-1
J: TRBJ1-1
DNA: TGCGCCAGCAGCCCTGGGACAGAGGAAGCTTTCTTT
CDR3: CASSPGTEEAFF

D: TRBD2
size: few
V: TRBV7-9
J: TRBJ2-1
DNA: TGTGCCAGCAGCTCCCCCGGGACTAACAATGAGCAGTTCTTC
CDR3: CASSSPGTNNEQFF

D: -
size: -
V: TRBV18
J: TRBJ2-1
DNA: TGTGCCAGCTCGCGACATGGGGAGCAGTTCTTC
CDR3: CASSRHGEQFF

D: -
size: -
V: TRBV28
J: TRBJ1-6
DNA: TGTGCCAGCAGTACCCTTTCGCGCGATTCACCCCTCCACTTT
CDR3: CASSTLSRDSPLHF

D: -
size: -
V: TRBV12-3/TRBV12-4
J: TRBJ1-2
DNA: TGTGCCAGCAGTTATTCCAGCTATGGCTACACCTTC
CDR3: CASSYSSYGYTF

D: -
size: -
V: TRBV6-2/TRBV6-3
J: TRBJ2-7
DNA: TGTGCCAGCAGTTACGGGAGTGGGGACACCTACGAGCAGTACTTC
CDR3: CASSYGSGDTYEQYF

D: -
size: -
V: TRBV4-2
J: TRBJ2-5
DNA: TGTGCCAGCAGCCAAGTACCCCCAGAGACCCAGTACTTC
CDR3: CASSQVPPETQYF

D: -
size: -
V: TRBV25-1
J: TRBJ2-5
DNA: TGTGCCAGCAGTGAATTTGCGCGAGAGACCCAGTACTTC
CDR3: CASSEFARETQYF

D: -
size: -
V: TRBV7-9
J: TRBJ2-7
DNA: TGTGCCAGCAGCTTAGGGACGGGGCTAGCCTACGAGCAGTACTTC
CDR3: CASSLGTGLAYEQYF

D: TRBD1
size: -
V: TRBV15
J: TRBJ2-1
DNA: TGTGCCACCAGCGGACAGGGGGTTTTGGAGCAGTTCTTC
CDR3: CATSGQGVLEQFF